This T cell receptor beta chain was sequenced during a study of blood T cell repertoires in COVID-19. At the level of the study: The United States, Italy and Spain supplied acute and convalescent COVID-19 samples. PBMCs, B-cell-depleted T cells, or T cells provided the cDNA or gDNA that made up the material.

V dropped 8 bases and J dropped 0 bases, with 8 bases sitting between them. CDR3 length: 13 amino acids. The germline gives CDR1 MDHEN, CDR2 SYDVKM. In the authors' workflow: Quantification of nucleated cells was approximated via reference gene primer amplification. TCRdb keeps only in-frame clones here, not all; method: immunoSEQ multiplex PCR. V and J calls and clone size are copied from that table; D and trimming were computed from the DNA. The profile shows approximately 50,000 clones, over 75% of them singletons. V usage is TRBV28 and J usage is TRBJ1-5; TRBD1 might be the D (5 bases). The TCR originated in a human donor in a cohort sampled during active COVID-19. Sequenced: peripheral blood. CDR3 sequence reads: CASRGYSNQPQHF. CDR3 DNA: TGTGCCAGCCGGGGGTATAGCAATCAGCCCCAGCATTTT.